This entry concerns a single T cell receptor (beta chain). This sample stems from a study of cytomegalovirus exposure and HLA in healthy donors. V was pared by 2 bases and J by 8 bases, with 12 bases between. CDR3 length equals 14 residues. Germline CDR1 reads SGHAT; CDR2 reads FQNNGV. Primers for the PCR totalled 60 Vbeta and 13 Jbeta. Profiled with immunoSEQ multiplex PCR; TCRdb holds only in-frame clones, not every one. The sample records 120,000 to 150,000 clones, 70% to 75% being singletons. The receptor was isolated from a woman between 25 and 40 years old in good health and CMV-seronegative. The specimen sequenced was PBMCs. J is TRBJ1-4 and V is TRBV11-2; D possibly corresponds to TRBD1 (5 bases). The CDR3 sequence: CASSLPSGSEKLFF. As DNA, the CDR3 is TGTGCCAGCAGCTTACCTTCAGGGTCCGAAAAACTGTTTTTT.